This entry features one TCR beta chain sequence. Its antigen remains undetermined. No much larger clone exists at a distance of one base, and base qualities are not known. TCRbeta CDR3 regions were amplified from genomic DNA by means of the immunoSEQ Assay, a bias-controlled multiplex PCR. The published analysis was carried out like this. The number of nucleated cells in each sample was estimated by amplification of reference gene primers within the assay. To quantify the absolute abundance of each unique TCRbeta CDR3 rearrangement, sequence reads were collapsed and filtered. For each sample, productive Simpson clonality was calculated as the square root of Simpson's diversity index across productive rearrangements. Drawn from immuneACCESS, this table holds only the in-frame rearrangements with V and J called that TCRdb kept. Clones are partly lost; checked studies trace under half to an unresolved V gene and leave the rest unexplained. V and J calls and clone size are as listed in that table; D and trimming were resolved from the DNA. The sample profile shows 100,000 or so clones; over 75% of them were found once. The top ten clonotypes cover roughly 11% of the sample.

Whole blood was collected in K2EDTA tubes by collaborating institutions according to the institutions' own protocols. Collaborator samples were shipped for TCRbeta analysis as frozen whole blood, isolated PBMCs, or DNA extracted from either sample type. V loses 2 bases of germline sequence and J loses 6 bases, and the interval between the two ends is 14 bases. The CDR3 numbers 14 residues from cysteine through phenylalanine. Solely the CDR3 DNA is kept, with 42 bases framed from the first base. CDR1 and CDR2 are drawn from the germline V gene (reference sequence): GTSNPN, SVGIG. This entry comes from a study of blood T cell repertoires in COVID-19 (dated by TCRdb to the early 2020s). At the level of the whole study: Samples from collaborators originated in the United States, Italy and Spain and spanned both the acute and convalescent phases of COVID-19. The samples were drawn from the first 160 participants of the ongoing ImmuneRACE study and from 1,254 subjects provided by 6 global collaborators. The material from the prospective study consisted of cDNA or gDNA derived from T cells, B-cell-depleted T cells, or PBMCs. Where HLA class I and class II types were available, the types were taken from metadata supplied by the sample provider, not from assay-based typing. The repertoires were released in a freely available public database meant as a resource for research on the immune response to SARS-CoV-2. Deeply sampled blood TCRbeta repertoires from subjects exposed to, actively infected with, or recovered from COVID-19 were included in the dataset. A de-identified subject ID, COVID-19 status, age in years and sex were almost always included in the sample metadata.

On the study overall, not on this receptor specifically: The quantity of clinical and demographic metadata differed by source and by participant and was supplied without curation.

Rearrangement joined TRBV30 to TRBJ2-1; a tentative D match to TRBD2 spans 6 bases. Sequences were obtained from peripheral blood. The TCR originated in a woman aged 25 to 39 with acute or convalescent COVID-19. The CDR3 loop reads CAWSWGTDPNEQFF. The DNA sequence is TGTGCCTGGAGTTGGGGGACTGATCCCAATGAGCAGTTCTTC. The CDR3 plus the reference TRBV30 and TRBJ2-1 genes for the other parts give the full variable domain: SQTIHQWPATLVQPVGSPLSLECTVEGTSNPNLYWYRQAAGRGLQLLFYSVGIGQISSEVPQNLSASRPQDRQFILSSKKLLLSDSGFYLCAWSWGTDPNEQFFGPGTRLTVL.